The clone carrying this TCR beta chain has a count of ten or more. What it binds is unknown. Unique molecular identifiers were carried by the TCR beta cDNA libraries. Input of about 0.85 to 10 million T cells yielded 500,000 to 550,000 cDNA molecules. MiXCR was run by TCRdb on the PCR reads, yielding one entry per CDR3 protein. The data show about 200,000 distinct CDR3 sequences, around 30% seen once. These data originate in a study of post-analysis software for immune sequencing data. Findings of the study overall: Analysis by F measure revealed that same-batch samples clustered strongly together. With TRBV5-6, TRBV5-1 and TRBV20-1 included, about five TRBV segments were more frequent in patients than in controls. Compared against controls, patients with multiple sclerosis displayed significantly lower normalized Chao1 diversity.

CDR1 is SQVTM and CDR2 is ANQGSEA in the germline V gene. This CDR3 is 10 amino acids long. The V end was cut by 5 bases, the J end by 5 bases, with 6 bases between. The sample consisted of blood. The sequence was obtained from a girl aged 2 to 17 with multiple sclerosis. V and J are TRBV29-1 and TRBJ1-1; D gene ambiguous. This CDR3 is CSVLGTEAFF. CDR3 sequence (DNA): TGCAGCGTTTTAGGAACTGAAGCTTTCTTT.